This TCR beta chain was recovered during a study of glioma-infiltrating T cells. TCR alpha and beta CDR3 regions were amplified from RNA using iRepertoire nested multiplex PCR. Input was 100-400 ng of tissue mRNA or PBMC total RNA. TCRdb reprocessed the multiplex PCR reads with MiXCR, giving one entry per CDR3 protein. This sample has 160,000 or so distinct CDR3 sequences, with around 40% found just once. Trimming took off 2 bases at V and 3 bases at J, with 8 bases between the two ends. Germline V CDR1 and CDR2: MNHEY, SMNVEV (reference sequence). The CDR3 is 13 residues long. As concerns this clonotype: Possible read error: a much larger clone is one base away.

The sequence was collected from a human donor with low-grade glioma or glioblastoma, undergoing nonglioma brain surgery, or in good health (not recorded which). The chain recombines TRBV27 with TRBJ2-7; D is uncertain. The specimen was glioma tissue, nonneoplastic brain tissue, or PBMCs (not recorded which). The CDR3, as DNA: TGTGCCAGCAGTTTAGCCCCCAGCTACGAGCAGTACTTC. Translated, it gives CASSLAPSYEQYF.